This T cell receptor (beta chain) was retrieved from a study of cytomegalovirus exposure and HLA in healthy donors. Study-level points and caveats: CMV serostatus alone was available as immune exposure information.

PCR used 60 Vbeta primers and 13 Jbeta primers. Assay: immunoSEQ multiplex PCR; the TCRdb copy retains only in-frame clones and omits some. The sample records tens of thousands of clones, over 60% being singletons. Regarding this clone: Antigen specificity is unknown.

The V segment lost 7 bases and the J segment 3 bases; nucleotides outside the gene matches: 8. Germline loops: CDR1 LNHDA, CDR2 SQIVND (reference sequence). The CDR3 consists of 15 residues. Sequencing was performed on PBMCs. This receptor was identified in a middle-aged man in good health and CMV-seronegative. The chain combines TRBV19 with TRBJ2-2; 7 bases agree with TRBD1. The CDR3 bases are TGTGCCAGTACTCCATGGACAGGTTACACCGGGGAGCTGTTTTTT. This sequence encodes CASTPWTGYTGELFF.